The clone carrying this TCR beta chain was detected ten times or more. The data stem from a study of neurological immune-mediated disorders. Germline V gene data show CDR1 as MDHEN and CDR2 as SYDVKM. The CDR3 has 11 amino acids. V was cut by 5 bases and J by 8 bases, with 7 bases left in between. The unsorted libraries were prepared from 2 million PBMCs (stored at -80 C). Over 200 million TCR-beta sequences from 15-18 subjects came out of each sequencing run. Via MiXCR, TCRdb re-called the 5' RACE reads, giving one row per CDR3 protein. The sample includes about 40,000 distinct CDR3 sequences, about 14% seen only once; the top ten take 25% to 30%.

The receptor comes from a woman aged 50 to 60 with HTLV-1-associated myelopathy (HAM/TSP). The J gene is TRBJ2-1, the V gene TRBV28; D is ambiguous. The source material was PBMCs. Here the CDR3 DNA reads TGTGCCAGCAGTACGTTGGATGAGCAGTTCTTC. This gives the protein CASSTLDEQFF.